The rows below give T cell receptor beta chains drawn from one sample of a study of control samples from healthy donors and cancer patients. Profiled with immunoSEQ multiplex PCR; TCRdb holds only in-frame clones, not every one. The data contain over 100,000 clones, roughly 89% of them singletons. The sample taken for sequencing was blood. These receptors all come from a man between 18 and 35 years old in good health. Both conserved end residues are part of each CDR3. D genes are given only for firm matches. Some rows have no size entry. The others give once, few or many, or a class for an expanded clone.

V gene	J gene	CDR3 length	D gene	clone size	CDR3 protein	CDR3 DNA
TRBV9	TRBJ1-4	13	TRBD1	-	CASRGTGTEKLFF	TGTGCCAGCCGAGGGACAGGGACGGAAAAACTGTTTTTT
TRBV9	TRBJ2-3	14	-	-	CASNTQGLADTQYF	TGTGCCAGCAATACTCAGGGGTTAGCAGATACGCAGTATTTT
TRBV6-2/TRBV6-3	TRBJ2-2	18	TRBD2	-	CASNPGLAGVKNTGELFF	TGTGCCAGCAACCCGGGACTAGCGGGGGTCAAGAACACCGGGGAGCTGTTTTTT
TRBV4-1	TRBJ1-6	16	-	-	CASSQTLGSDNSPLHF	TGCGCCAGCAGCCAAACTCTCGGGTCGGATAATTCACCCCTCCACTTT
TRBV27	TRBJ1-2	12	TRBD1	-	CASGTGGYGYTF	TGTGCCAGTGGGACAGGGGGATATGGCTACACCTTC
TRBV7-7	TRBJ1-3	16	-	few	CASSSGSQGSGNTIYF	TGTGCCAGCAGCTCCGGCTCTCAGGGCTCTGGAAACACCATATATTTT
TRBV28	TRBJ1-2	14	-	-	CASSLLASGYGYTF	TGTGCCAGCAGTTTACTGGCTTCAGGGTATGGCTACACCTTC
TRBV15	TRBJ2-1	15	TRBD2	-	CATSREERGYNEQFF	TGTGCCACCAGCAGAGAAGAGCGGGGATACAATGAGCAGTTCTTC
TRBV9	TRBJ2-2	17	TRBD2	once	CASSDPIAGLGTGELFF	TGTGCCAGCAGCGACCCTATAGCGGGACTGGGCACCGGGGAGCTGTTTTTT
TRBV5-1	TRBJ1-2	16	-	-	CASRQNVPGGHYGYTF	TGCGCCAGCAGACAAAACGTTCCGGGGGGCCACTATGGCTACACCTTC
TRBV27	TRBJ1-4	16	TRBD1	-	CASRRFPHRGVEKLFF	TGTGCCAGCAGGAGATTCCCCCACAGGGGGGTTGAAAAACTGTTTTTT
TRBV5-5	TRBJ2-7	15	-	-	CASSWRDGEVYEQYF	TGTGCCAGCAGCTGGCGGGACGGTGAAGTCTACGAGCAGTACTTC
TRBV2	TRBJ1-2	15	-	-	CASSDKTRGAQGYTF	TGTGCCAGCAGTGACAAGACCCGCGGGGCTCAAGGCTACACCTTC
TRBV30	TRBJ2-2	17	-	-	CAWSVKRRFGMGGELFF	TGTGCCTGGAGTGTTAAGAGGCGTTTCGGGATGGGGGGGGAGCTGTTTTTT
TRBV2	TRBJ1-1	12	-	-	CASRTANTEAFF	TGTGCCAGCAGGACGGCGAACACTGAAGCTTTCTTT
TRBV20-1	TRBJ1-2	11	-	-	CSAYREGGYTF	TGCAGTGCTTACAGGGAGGGTGGCTACACCTTC
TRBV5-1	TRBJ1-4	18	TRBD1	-	CASSLAGTGWATNEKLFF	TGCGCCAGCAGCTTGGCCGGGACAGGATGGGCAACTAATGAAAAACTGTTTTTT
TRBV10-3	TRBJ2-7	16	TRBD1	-	CAIRGATGQGAGEQYF	TGTGCCATCAGAGGAGCAACGGGACAGGGGGCCGGGGAGCAGTACTTC
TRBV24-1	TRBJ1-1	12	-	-	CATRGFGTEAFF	TGTGCCACCAGAGGGTTTGGCACTGAAGCTTTCTTT
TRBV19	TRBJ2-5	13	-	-	CASSIGGAETQYF	TGTGCCAGTAGTATAGGGGGCGCGGAGACCCAGTACTTC
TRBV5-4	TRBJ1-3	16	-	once	CASSLGPGGSGNTIYF	TGTGCCAGCAGCTTGGGCCCGGGGGGATCAGGAAACACCATATATTTT
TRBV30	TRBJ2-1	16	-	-	CAWSGRGRTSYNEQFF	TGTGCCTGGAGTGGTAGGGGCAGGACTTCCTACAATGAGCAGTTCTTC
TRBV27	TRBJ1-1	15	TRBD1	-	CASSLEGDRDTEAFF	TGTGCCAGCAGTTTAGAGGGGGACAGGGACACTGAAGCTTTCTTT
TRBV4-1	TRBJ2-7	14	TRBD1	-	CASSEGQGGPEQYF	TGCGCCAGCAGCGAAGGACAGGGTGGCCCCGAGCAGTACTTC
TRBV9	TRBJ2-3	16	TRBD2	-	CASSVRGEGLTDTQYF	TGTGCCAGCAGCGTACGAGGGGAGGGCCTAACAGATACGCAGTATTTT
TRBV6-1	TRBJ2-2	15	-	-	CASSEAWGRSGELFF	TGTGCCAGCAGTGAAGCTTGGGGAAGGTCCGGGGAGCTGTTTTTT
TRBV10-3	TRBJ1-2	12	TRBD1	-	CAISEGQGGYTF	TGTGCCATCAGTGAAGGACAGGGAGGCTACACCTTC
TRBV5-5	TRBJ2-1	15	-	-	CASSLSARPYNEQFF	TGTGCCAGCAGCTTGTCGGCCAGGCCCTACAATGAGCAGTTCTTC
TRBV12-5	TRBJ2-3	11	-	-	CASGLSDTQYF	TGTGCTAGTGGTTTATCAGATACGCAGTATTTT
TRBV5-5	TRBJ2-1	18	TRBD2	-	CASSLGLAGDPWGNEQFF	TGTGCCAGCAGCTTGGGACTAGCGGGGGACCCTTGGGGCAATGAGCAGTTCTTC
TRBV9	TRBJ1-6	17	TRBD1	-	CASSVGRGQGADSPLHF	TGTGCCAGCAGCGTAGGGAGGGGACAGGGGGCAGACTCACCCCTCCACTTT
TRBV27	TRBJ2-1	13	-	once	CASSLGGYNEQFF	TGTGCCAGCAGTTTAGGGGGGTACAATGAGCAGTTCTTC
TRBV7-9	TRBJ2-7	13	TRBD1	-	CASSYGQVYEQYF	TGTGCCAGCAGCTATGGACAGGTCTACGAGCAGTACTTC
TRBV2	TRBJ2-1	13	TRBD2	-	CASLLAGYNEQFF	TGTGCCAGCTTACTAGCGGGGTACAATGAGCAGTTCTTC
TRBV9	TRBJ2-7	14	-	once	CASSASVEIYEQYF	TGTGCCAGCAGTGCCTCGGTGGAAATCTACGAGCAGTACTTC
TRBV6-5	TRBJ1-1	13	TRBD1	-	CASRRTGNTEAFF	TGTGCCAGCAGGCGGACAGGGAACACTGAAGCTTTCTTT
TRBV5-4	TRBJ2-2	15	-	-	CASSLEGANTGELFF	TGTGCCAGCAGCTTGGAGGGCGCGAACACCGGGGAGCTGTTTTTT
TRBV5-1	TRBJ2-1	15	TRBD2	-	CASSLRLAGNNEQFF	TGCGCCAGCAGCTTGCGTCTAGCGGGGAACAATGAGCAGTTCTTC
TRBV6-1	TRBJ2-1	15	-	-	CASSRPLGTYNEQFF	TGTGCCAGCAGCCGCCCGTTAGGGACCTACAATGAGCAGTTCTTC
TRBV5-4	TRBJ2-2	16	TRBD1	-	CASSPGDRGNTGELFF	TGTGCCAGCAGCCCCGGGGACAGGGGGAACACCGGGGAGCTGTTTTTT
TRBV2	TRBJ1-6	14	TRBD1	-	CASSAGTGGSPLHF	TGTGCCAGCAGTGCCGGGACAGGGGGATCACCCCTCCACTTT
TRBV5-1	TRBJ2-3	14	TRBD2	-	CASSPGGTRDTQYF	TGCGCCAGCAGCCCGGGAGGGACCAGGGATACGCAGTATTTT
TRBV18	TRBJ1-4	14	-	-	CASSPVRNNEKLFF	TGTGCCAGCTCACCAGTCAGGAATAATGAAAAACTGTTTTTT
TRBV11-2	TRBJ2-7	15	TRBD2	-	CASTISGGAPYEQYF	TGTGCCAGCACCATTAGCGGGGGGGCCCCCTACGAGCAGTACTTC
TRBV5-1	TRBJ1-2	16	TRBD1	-	CASSSKRPGQGDGYTF	TGCGCCAGCAGCTCAAAACGCCCCGGACAGGGGGATGGCTACACCTTC
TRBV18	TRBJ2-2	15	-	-	CASSPPTGPTGELFF	TGTGCCAGCTCACCACCGACAGGACCCACCGGGGAGCTGTTTTTT
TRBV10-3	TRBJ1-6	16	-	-	CAISSRDGEFNSPLHF	TGTGCCATCAGTAGTAGGGACGGGGAGTTTAATTCACCCCTCCACTTT
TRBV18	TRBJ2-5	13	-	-	CASSPPMRETQYF	TGTGCCAGCTCACCACCTATGAGGGAGACCCAGTACTTC
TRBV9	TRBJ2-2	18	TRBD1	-	CASSVLRDSGWNTGELFF	TGTGCCAGCAGCGTCCTCCGGGACAGTGGATGGAACACCGGGGAGCTGTTTTTT
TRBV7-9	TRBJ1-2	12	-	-	CASSLEGYGYTF	TGTGCCAGCAGCTTAGAGGGCTATGGCTACACCTTC
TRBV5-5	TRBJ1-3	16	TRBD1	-	CASSSADRGLTNTIYF	TGTGCCAGCAGCTCCGCAGACAGGGGGCTTACGAACACCATATATTTT
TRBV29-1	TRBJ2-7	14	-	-	CSVEDRAGDYEQYF	TGCAGCGTTGAAGATCGGGCTGGGGATTACGAGCAGTACTTC
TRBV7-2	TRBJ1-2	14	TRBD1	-	CASSLVQGINGYTF	TGTGCCAGCAGCTTAGTACAGGGGATCAATGGCTACACCTTC
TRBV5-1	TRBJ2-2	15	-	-	CASSLVWGETGELFF	TGCGCCAGCAGCTTGGTGTGGGGGGAGACCGGGGAGCTGTTTTTT